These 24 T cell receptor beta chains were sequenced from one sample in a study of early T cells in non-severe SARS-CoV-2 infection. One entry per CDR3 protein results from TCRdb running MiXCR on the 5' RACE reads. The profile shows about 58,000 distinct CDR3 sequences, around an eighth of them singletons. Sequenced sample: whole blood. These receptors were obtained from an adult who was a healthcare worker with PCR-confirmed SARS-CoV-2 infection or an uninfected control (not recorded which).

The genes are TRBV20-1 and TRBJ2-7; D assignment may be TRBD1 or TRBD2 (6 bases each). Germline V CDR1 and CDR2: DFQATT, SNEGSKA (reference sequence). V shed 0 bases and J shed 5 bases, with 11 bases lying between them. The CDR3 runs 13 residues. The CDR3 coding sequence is TGCAGTGCTAGAGACCCCGGGGGCCACGAGCAGTACTTC. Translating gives CSARDPGGHEQYF.

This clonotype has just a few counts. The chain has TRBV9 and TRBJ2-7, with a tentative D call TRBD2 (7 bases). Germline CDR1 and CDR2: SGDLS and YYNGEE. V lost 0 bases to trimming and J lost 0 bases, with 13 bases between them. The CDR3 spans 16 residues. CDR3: CASSVGLADSSYEQYF. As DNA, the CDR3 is TGTGCCAGCAGCGTAGGGCTAGCGGACAGCTCCTACGAGCAGTACTTC.

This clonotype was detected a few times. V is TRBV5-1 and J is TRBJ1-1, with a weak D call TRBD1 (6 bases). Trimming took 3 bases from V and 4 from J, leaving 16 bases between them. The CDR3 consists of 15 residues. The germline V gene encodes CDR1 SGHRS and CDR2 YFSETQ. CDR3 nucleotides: TGCGCCAGCAGCTCCCGGGGGCAGGAGGGCACTGAAGCTTTCTTT. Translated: CASSSRGQEGTEAFF. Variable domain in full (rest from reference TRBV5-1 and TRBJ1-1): KAGVTQTPRYLIKTRGQQVTLSCSPISGHRSVSWYQQTPGQGLQFLFEYFSETQRNKGNFPGRFSGRQFSNSRSEMNVSTLELGDSALYLCASSSRGQEGTEAFFGQGTRLTVV.

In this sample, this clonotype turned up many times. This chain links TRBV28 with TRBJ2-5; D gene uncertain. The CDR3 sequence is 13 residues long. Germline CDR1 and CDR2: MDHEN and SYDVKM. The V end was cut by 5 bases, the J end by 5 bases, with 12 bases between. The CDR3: CASSPPSLETQYF. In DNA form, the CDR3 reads TGTGCCAGCAGTCCCCCCTCCTTGGAGACCCAGTACTTC.

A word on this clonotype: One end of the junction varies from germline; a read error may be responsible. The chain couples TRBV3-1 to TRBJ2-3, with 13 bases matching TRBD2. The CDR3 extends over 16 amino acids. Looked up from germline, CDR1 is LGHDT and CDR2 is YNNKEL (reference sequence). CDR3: CASRQGTSGITDTQYF. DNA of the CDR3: TGTGCCAGCAGACAAGGGACTAGCGGGATCACAGATACGCAGTATTTT.

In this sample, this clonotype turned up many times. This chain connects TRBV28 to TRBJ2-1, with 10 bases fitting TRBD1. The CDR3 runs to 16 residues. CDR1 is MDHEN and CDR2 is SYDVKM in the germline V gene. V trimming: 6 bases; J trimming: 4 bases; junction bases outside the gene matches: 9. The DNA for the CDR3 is TGTGCCAGCAGCCCTTTGGGGACAGGGGATTACAATGAGCAGTTCTTC. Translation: CASSPLGTGDYNEQFF.

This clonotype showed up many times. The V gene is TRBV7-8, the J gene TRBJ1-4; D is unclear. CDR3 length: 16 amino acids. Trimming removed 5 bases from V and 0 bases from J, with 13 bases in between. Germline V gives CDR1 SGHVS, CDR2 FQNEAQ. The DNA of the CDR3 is TGTGCCAGCAGCCCCCGTGCTCCAGCAACTAATGAAAAACTGTTTTTT. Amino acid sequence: CASSPRAPATNEKLFF.

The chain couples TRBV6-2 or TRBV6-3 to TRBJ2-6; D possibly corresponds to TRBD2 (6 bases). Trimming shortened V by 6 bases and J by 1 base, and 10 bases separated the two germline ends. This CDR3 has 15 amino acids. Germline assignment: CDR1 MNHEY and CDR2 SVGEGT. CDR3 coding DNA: TGTGCCAGCAGCCGCGGGGCATCTGGGGCCAACGTCCTGACTTTC. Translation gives CASSRGASGANVLTF.

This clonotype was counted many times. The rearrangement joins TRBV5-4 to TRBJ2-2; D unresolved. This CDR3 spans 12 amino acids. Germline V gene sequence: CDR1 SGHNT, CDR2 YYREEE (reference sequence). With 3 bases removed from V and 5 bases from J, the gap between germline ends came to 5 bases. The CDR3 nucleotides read TGTGCCAGCAGCTGGGGAACCGGGGAGCTGTTTTTT. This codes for CASSWGTGELFF.

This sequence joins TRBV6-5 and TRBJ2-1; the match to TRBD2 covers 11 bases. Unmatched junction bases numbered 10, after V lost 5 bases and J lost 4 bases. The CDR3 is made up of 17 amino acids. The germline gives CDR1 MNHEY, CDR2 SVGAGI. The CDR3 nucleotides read TGTGCCAGCAGTGACGGGACTAGCGGCCCTTTTTACAATGAGCAGTTCTTC. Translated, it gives CASSDGTSGPFYNEQFF.

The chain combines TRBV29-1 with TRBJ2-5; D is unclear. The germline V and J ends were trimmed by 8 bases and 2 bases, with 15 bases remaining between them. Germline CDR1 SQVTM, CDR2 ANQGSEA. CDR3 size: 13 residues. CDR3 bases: TGCAGCTCCTCATTGCGCCCACAAGAGACCCAGTACTTC. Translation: CSSSLRPQETQYF.

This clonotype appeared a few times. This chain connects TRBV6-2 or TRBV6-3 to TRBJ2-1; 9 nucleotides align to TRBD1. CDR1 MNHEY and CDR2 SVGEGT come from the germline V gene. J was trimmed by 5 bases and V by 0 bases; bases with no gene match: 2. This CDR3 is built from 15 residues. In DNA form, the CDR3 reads TGTGCCAGCAGTTACTCGGGACAGGGCAACAATGAGCAGTTCTTC. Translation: CASSYSGQGNNEQFF.

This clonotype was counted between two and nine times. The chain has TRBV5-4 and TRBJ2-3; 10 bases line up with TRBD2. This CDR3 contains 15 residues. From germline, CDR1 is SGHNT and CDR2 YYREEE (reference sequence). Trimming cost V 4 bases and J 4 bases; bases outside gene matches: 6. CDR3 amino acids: CASSGWLAGADTQYF. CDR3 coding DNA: TGTGCCAGCAGCGGCTGGCTAGCGGGAGCAGATACGCAGTATTTT.

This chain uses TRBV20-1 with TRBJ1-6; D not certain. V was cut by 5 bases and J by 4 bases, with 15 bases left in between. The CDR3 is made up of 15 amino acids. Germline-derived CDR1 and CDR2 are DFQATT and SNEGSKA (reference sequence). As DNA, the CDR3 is TGCAGTGCTCACGAGCGGACTGCTTATAATTCACCCCTCCACTTT. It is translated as CSAHERTAYNSPLHF.

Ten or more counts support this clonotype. The CDR3 sequence: CASSQDRTRGSDTQYF. DNA for the CDR3: TGCGCCAGCAGCCAAGATAGGACGAGAGGGTCAGATACGCAGTATTTT. The chain carries TRBV4-1 and TRBJ2-3; the D gene is possibly TRBD2 (5 bases). CDR1 MGHRA and CDR2 YSYEKL come from the germline V gene. Trimming cost V 0 bases and J 4 bases, with 14 bases left between them. This CDR3 spans 16 amino acids.

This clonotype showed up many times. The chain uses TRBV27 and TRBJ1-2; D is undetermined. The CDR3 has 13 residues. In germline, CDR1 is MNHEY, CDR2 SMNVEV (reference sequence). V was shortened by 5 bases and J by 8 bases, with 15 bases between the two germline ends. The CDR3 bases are TGTGCCAGCAGTGGGTGGGCAGTAGGAGGCTACACCTTC. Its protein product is CASSGWAVGGYTF.

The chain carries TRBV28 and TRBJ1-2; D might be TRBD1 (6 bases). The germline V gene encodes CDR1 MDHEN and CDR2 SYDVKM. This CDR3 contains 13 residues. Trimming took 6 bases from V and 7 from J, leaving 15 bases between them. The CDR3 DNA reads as TGTGCCAGCAGGACTCAGGGGTTAGCTGGCTACACCTTC. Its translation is CASRTQGLAGYTF.

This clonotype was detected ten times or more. The DNA of the CDR3 is TGTGCCAGCAGCCCCACGGGACAAGCGAACACCGGGGAGCTGTTTTTT. The encoded protein is CASSPTGQANTGELFF. The chain has TRBV7-3 and TRBJ2-2; possibly TRBD1 for D (6 bases). Germline lookup yields CDR1 SGHTA and CDR2 FQGTGA. This CDR3 comprises 16 residues. Trimming stripped 5 bases from V and 0 bases from J, with 13 bases between.

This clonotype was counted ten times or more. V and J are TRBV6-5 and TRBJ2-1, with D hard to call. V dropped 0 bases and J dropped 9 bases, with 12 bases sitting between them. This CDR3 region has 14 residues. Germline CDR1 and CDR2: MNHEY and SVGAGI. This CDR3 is CASSYSSGSFEQFF. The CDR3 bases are TGTGCCAGCAGTTACTCGTCGGGTTCATTTGAGCAGTTCTTC.

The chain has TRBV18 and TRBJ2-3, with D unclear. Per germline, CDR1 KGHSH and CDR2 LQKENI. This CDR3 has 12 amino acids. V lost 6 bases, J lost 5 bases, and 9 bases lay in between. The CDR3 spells CASSQFGDTQYF. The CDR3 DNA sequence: TGTGCCAGCTCCCAATTCGGAGATACGCAGTATTTT.

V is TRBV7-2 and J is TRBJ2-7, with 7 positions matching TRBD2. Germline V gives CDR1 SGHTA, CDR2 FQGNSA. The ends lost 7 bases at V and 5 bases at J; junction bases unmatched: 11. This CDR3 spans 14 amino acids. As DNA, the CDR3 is TGTGCCAGCACTCTAGGGAGGGGTGGCAACGAGCAGTACTTC. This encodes CASTLGRGGNEQYF.

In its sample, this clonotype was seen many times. The CDR3 nucleotides are TGTGCCAGCAGTAGTCCCCCCGCGAATGAGCAGTTCTTC. Its protein is CASSSPPANEQFF. The V gene is TRBV6-2 or TRBV6-3, the J gene TRBJ2-1; no clear D gene. V shed 5 bases and J shed 7 bases, with 12 bases lying between them. The CDR3 consists of 13 residues. CDR1 MNHEY and CDR2 SVGEGT come from the germline V gene.

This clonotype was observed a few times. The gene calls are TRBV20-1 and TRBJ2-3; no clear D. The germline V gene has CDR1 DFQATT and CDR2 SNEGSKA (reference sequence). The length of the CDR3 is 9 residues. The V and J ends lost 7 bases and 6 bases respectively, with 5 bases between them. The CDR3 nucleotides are TGCAGTGTGGGGGATACGCAGTATTTT. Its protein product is CSVGDTQYF.

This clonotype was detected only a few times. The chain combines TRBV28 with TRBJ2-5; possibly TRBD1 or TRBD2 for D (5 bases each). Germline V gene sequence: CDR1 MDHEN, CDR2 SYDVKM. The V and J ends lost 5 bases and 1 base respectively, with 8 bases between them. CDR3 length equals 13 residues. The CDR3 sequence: CASSGTIQETQYF. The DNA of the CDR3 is TGTGCCAGCAGTGGGACCATCCAAGAGACCCAGTACTTC.